This T cell receptor beta chain was identified in a study of T cell responses to AZD1222 COVID-19 vaccine. Worth noting for this clone: Antigen unknown.

Study-wide findings and caveats: Clonal diversity may have been underestimated, and the donors were mostly white British, with more females than males. Recipients of AZD1222 seropositive at baseline numbered only six or seven.

J was trimmed by 8 bases and V by 8 bases; bases with no gene match: 8. This CDR3 region has 14 residues. Germline V gives CDR1 SGHAT, CDR2 FQNNGV. Clones were sequenced by immunoSEQ multiplex PCR, and TCRdb holds only the in-frame ones, with some missing. The sample has more than 95,000 clones; over 90% are singletons. The sequenced sample was peripheral blood, obtained on day 0 of AZD1222 vaccination. This clonotype was obtained from an adult in good health. This chain joins TRBV11-2 and TRBJ1-6; 8 bases line up with TRBD1. CDR3 DNA: TGTGCCAGCGCCCCAGGGACAGGAGATTCACCCCTCCACTTT. Encoded protein: CASAPGTGDSPLHF.